The subject of this entry is one T cell receptor (beta chain). Its target is not known. Unmatched junction bases numbered 10, after V lost 5 bases and J lost 5 bases. This CDR3 has 15 amino acids. Per the germline V gene, CDR1 is MDHEN and CDR2 is SYDVKM. The data were produced by immunoSEQ multiplex PCR, yet TCRdb's version contains in-frame clones alone and is incomplete. Of roughly 180,000 clones in the sample, over 70% are singletons; the top ten hold about 3%. The data are from a study of T cell responses to AZD1222 COVID-19 vaccine. General study findings and limits: The number of AZD1222 recipients seropositive at baseline was only five to seven. Vaccine-related CD4 TCRs covered spike, predominating at 160-218 and 743-854.

This specimen consisted of peripheral blood, obtained on day 0 of MenACWY control vaccination. This receptor was taken from an adult in good health. The chain uses TRBV28 and TRBJ2-5, with 8 bases fitting TRBD1. The CDR3 reads CASSRTGTGGETQYF. The CDR3, as DNA: TGTGCCAGCAGTCGGACAGGGACGGGCGGGGAGACCCAGTACTTC.